This T cell receptor beta chain was sequenced in a study of T cell responses to AZD1222 COVID-19 vaccine (TCRdb year 2021). About the investigation overall: Because spike-specific TCR depth and breadth did not differ between the two schedules, AZD1222 recipients who got a second dose at roughly 4 weeks were pooled with those who got a second dose at roughly 12 weeks. A total of 230 or so trial participants underwent TCR sequencing, of whom about 210 received two doses of AZD1222 and around 26 received two doses of the MenACWY control vaccine. Trial participants were enrolled into age subgroups of 18-55, 56-69 and 70-plus years, which contained about 160, 30 and 59 TCR-sequenced participants, respectively.

This clone was counted a few times. No cognate antigen has been identified for it. Base qualities are not recorded, but no much larger clone differs from it by a single base. The CDR3 regions of human TCRbeta chains were analyzed by immunosequencing. From the authors' description of their analysis: Repertoire TCRs were matched against a reference library of SARS-CoV-2-specific TCRs generated with the MIRA antigen-specificity platform. Breadth was defined as the fraction of unique TCRs that were SARS-CoV-2-associated. Depth was defined as the fraction of total T cells that were SARS-CoV-2-associated. Each spike-specific TCR was assigned to its reactive spike region and to a CD4 or CD8 class using the MIRA data. Log10-transformed breadth and depth values were compared by one-way ANOVA with Sidak's multiple comparisons tests. TCRdb took this table from immuneACCESS and kept in-frame rearrangements with V and J called. Such tables lack part of the clones; where checked against another copy, unresolved V genes explain under half of the gap, and the rest is unexplained. The D gene and trimming were derived from the DNA, and the V and J assignments and clone size from that table. The sample has around 100,000 clones on record, about 91% of them singletons. The ten largest make up roughly a sixth of the sample.

The study at large found these results: Participants were mostly white British, with more females than males. The authors suggested clonal diversity may have been underestimated. Only six AZD1222 recipients were SARS-CoV-2 seropositive at baseline, limiting conclusions about previously exposed vaccinees. Because no day 14 peak-response samples were available, the repertoires could be characterized only after the peak T cell response. Spike-specific TCR breadth and depth rose significantly after two AZD1222 doses compared with day 0 and with MenACWY recipients. CD4 TCRs associated with the vaccine covered the entire spike protein, and the dominant responses were in regions 160-218 and 743-854. Reportedly, almost half of the unique spike-specific TCRs recognized epitopes lying outside the regions that are mutated in the B.1.351 and B.1.1.7 variants. In the small 56-69-year group, the increase in depth fell short of significance, most likely because of low power.

V and J lose 5 bases and 6 bases, and a span of 11 bases separates them. The CDR3 numbers 12 residues from cysteine through phenylalanine. Here the CDR3 DNA is all that survives: 36 bases in frame from base 1. The germline V gene yields SGHRS for CDR1 and YFSETQ for CDR2. The time point label here, explained by the study, means: baseline before first vaccination. Vaccinee samples came from UK trials COV001 and COV002, including a single-blind randomized controlled phase 2/3 trial of AZD1222 (ChAdOx1 nCoV-19) in healthy adults. For TCRbeta chain sequencing, PBMC samples from trial participants were taken at day 0 and at day 28 after the second dose.

The chain joins TRBV5-1 to TRBJ1-2, with a weak D call of TRBD1 (5 bases match). Here the sequenced sample was peripheral blood, taken on day 0 of AZD1222 vaccination. This TCR derives from an adult in good health. The DNA sequence is as follows: TGCGCCAGCAGGCAGGGTAAGGATGGCTACACCTTC. It specifies CASRQGKDGYTF.